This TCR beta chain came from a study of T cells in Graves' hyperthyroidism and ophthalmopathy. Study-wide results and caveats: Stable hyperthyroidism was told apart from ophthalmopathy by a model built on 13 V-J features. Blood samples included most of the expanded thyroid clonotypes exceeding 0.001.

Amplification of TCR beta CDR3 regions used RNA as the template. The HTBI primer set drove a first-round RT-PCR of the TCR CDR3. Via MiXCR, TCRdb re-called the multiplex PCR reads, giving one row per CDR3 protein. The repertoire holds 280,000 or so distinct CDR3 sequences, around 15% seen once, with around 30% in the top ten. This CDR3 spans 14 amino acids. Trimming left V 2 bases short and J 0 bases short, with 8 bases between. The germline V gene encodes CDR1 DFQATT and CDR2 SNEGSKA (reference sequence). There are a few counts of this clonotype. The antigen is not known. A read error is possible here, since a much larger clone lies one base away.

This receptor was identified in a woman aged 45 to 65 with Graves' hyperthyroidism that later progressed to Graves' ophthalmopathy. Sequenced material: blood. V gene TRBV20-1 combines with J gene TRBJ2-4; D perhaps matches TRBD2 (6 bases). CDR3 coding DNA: TGCAGTGCTAGACGGGAGCTAGCCAAAAACATTCAGTACTTC. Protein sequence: CSARRELAKNIQYF.